This TCR beta chain stems from a study of shared T cell receptors in the human thymus. Clones were read by immunoSEQ multiplex PCR, and TCRdb kept only the in-frame ones, dropping some. The profile shows over 450,000 clones, 75% to 80% of them singletons. Germline CDR1 is MGHDK and CDR2 is SYGVNS. The CDR3 has 16 amino acids. J lost 2 bases, V lost 4 bases, and 8 bases had no gene match. This clone has more than one count but fewer than ten. This sample was shared with a second study, whose subject was human thymus T cells. That source adds: Having surgery to correct congenital heart defects, healthy Finnish infants acted as the donors. Resections from corrective heart surgery supplied the thymus tissue. Both thymic and peripheral blood repertoires showed apparently biased V and J usage. What related research reported was that thymic repertoires overlapped highly among unrelated individuals.

This TCR came from a boy under three years old with a congenital heart defect. V gene TRBV25-1 combines with J gene TRBJ2-7; 10 bases fit TRBD2. The specimen sequenced was thymocytes. The CDR3 DNA reads as TGTGCCAGCAGTGGGAGGACTAGCGGAACCGCCTACGAGCAGTACTTC. It codes for CASSGRTSGTAYEQYF.